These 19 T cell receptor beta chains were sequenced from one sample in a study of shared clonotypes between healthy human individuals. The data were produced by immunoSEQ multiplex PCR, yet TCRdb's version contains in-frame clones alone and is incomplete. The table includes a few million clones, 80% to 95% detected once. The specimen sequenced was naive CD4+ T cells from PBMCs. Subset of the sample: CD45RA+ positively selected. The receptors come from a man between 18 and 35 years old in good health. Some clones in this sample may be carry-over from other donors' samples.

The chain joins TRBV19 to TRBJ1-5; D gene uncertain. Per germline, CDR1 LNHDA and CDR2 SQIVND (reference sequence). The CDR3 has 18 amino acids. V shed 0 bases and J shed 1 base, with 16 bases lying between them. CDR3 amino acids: CASSIDVPRAASNQPQHF. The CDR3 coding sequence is TGTGCCAGTAGTATAGATGTCCCCCGCGCGGCAAGCAATCAGCCCCAGCATTTT.

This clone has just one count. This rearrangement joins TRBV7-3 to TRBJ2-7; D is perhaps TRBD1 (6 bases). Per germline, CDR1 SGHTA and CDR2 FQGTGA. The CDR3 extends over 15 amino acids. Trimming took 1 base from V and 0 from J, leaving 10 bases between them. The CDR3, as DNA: TGTGCCAGCAGCTTAAATAGGGGGAGCTCCTACGAGCAGTACTTC. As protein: CASSLNRGSSYEQYF.

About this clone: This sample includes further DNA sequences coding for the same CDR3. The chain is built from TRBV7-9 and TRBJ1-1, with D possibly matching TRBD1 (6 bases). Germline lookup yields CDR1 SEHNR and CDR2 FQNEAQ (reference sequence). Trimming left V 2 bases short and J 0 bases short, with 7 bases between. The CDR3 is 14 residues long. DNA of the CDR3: TGTGCCAGCAGCTTAACAGGGTTGAACACTGAAGCTTTCTTT. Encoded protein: CASSLTGLNTEAFF.

The CDR3 reads CASIPLGQGVYEQYF. The CDR3 DNA reads TGTGCCAGCATCCCTTTAGGACAGGGCGTCTACGAGCAGTACTTC. The chain recombines TRBV28 with TRBJ2-7, with 8 nucleotides matching TRBD1. Looked up from germline, CDR1 is MDHEN and CDR2 is SYDVKM. V was pared by 7 bases and J by 3 bases, with 11 bases of the junction left unmatched. CDR3 length equals 15 residues.

CDR3 sequence reads: CASSHSSGSPDYNEQFF. The CDR3 DNA sequence: TGTGCCAGCAGCCACAGCTCCGGGAGCCCAGACTACAATGAGCAGTTCTTC. This sequence joins TRBV5-4 and TRBJ2-1, with D tentatively TRBD2 (6 bases). CDR1 and CDR2 (germline): SGHNT, YYREEE (reference sequence). CDR3 length: 17 residues. V dropped 4 bases and J dropped 3 bases, with 20 bases sitting between them.

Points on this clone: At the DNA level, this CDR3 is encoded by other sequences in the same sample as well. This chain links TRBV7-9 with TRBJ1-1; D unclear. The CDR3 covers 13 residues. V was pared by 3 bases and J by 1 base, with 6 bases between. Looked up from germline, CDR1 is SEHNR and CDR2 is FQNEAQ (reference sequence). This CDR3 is CASSLQPNTEAFF. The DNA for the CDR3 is TGTGCCAGCAGCTTGCAGCCGAACACTGAAGCTTTCTTT.

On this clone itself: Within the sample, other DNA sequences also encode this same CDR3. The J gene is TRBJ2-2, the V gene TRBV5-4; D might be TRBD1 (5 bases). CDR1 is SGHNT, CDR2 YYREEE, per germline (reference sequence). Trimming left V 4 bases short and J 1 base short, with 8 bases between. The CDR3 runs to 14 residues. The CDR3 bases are TGTGCCAGCAGCCCCGGACAGAACACCGGGGAGCTGTTTTTT. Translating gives CASSPGQNTGELFF.

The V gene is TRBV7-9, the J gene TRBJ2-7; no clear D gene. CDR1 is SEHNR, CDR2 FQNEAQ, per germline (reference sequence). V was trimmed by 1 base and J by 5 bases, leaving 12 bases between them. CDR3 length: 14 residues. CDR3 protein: CASSLGLVGDEQYF. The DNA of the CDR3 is TGTGCCAGCAGCTTAGGTCTAGTAGGAGACGAGCAGTACTTC.

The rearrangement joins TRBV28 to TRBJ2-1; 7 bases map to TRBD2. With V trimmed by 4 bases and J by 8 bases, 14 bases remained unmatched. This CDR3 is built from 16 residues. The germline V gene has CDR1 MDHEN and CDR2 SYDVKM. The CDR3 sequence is CASSSHPGGGVDEQFF. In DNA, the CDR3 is TGTGCCAGCAGTTCCCACCCGGGGGGTGGCGTCGATGAGCAGTTCTTC.

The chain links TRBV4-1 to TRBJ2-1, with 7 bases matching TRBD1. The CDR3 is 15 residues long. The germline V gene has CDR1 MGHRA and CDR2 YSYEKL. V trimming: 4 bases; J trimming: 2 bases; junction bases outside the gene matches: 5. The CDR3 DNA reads TGCGCCAGCAGCCGGCCGGGACAGACCTACAATGAGCAGTTCTTC. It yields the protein CASSRPGQTYNEQFF.

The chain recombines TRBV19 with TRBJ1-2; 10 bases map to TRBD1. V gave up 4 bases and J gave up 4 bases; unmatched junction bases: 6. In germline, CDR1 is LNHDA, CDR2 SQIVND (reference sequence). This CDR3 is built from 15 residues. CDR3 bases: TGTGCCAGTAGTACCGGACAGGGGGTCGGCTATGGCTACACCTTC. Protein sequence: CASSTGQGVGYGYTF.

The CDR3 loop is CAISGGGTTYNEQFF. The CDR3 coding sequence is TGTGCCATCAGTGGGGGGGGGACTACCTACAATGAGCAGTTCTTC. The chain has TRBV10-3 and TRBJ2-1; 7 nucleotides match TRBD2. V shed 4 bases, J shed 2 bases, and the junction held 5 bases outside the gene matches. The CDR3 loop spans 15 amino acids. CDR1 is ENHRY, CDR2 SYGVKD, per germline.

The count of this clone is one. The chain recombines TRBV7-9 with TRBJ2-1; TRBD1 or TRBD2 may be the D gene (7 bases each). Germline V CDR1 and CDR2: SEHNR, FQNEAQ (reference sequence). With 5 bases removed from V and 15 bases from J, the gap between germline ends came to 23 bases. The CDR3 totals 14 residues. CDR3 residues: CASSPGGQYGERFF. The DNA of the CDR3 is TGTGCCAGCAGCCCGGGGGGACAGTATGGGGAAAGGTTCTTC.

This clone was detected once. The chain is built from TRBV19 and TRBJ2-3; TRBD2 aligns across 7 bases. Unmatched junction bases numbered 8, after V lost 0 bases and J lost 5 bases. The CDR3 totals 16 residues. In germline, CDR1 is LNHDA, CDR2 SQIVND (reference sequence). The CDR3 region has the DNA TGTGCCAGTAGTATAGACCTTAGCGGGCCTCGAGATACGCAGTATTTT. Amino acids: CASSIDLSGPRDTQYF. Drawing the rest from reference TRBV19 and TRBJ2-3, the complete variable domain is DGGITQSPKYLFRKEGQNVTLSCEQNLNHDAMYWYRQDPGQGLRLIYYSQIVNDFQKGDIAEGYSVSREKKESFPLTVTSAQKNPTAFYLCASSIDLSGPRDTQYFGPGTRLTVL.

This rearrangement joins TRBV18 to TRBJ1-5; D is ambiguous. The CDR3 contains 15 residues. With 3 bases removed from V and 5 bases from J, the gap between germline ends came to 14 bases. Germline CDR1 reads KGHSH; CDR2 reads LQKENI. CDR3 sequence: CASSPVGNRDQPQHF. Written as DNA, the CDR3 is TGTGCCAGCTCACCGGTGGGAAATAGAGATCAGCCCCAGCATTTT.

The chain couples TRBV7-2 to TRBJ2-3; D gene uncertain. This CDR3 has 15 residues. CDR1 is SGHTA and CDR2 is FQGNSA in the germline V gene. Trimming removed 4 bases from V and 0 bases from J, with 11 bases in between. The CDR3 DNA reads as TGTGCCAGCAGCTCGGGCGGAAAGAGCACAGATACGCAGTATTTT. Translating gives CASSSGGKSTDTQYF. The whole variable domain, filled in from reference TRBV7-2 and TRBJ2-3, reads GAGVSQSPSNKVTEKGKDVELRCDPISGHTALYWYRQSLGQGLEFLIYFQGNSAPDKSGLPSDRFSAERTGGSVSTLTIQRTQQEDSAVYLCASSSGGKSTDTQYFGPGTRLTVL.

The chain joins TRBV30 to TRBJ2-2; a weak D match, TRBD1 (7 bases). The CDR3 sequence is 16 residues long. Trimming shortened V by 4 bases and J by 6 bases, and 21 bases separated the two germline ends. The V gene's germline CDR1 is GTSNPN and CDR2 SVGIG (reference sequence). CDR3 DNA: TGTGCCTGGACCCTGGGGGGACAGATTTTCGCCGGGGAGCTGTTTTTT. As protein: CAWTLGGQIFAGELFF.

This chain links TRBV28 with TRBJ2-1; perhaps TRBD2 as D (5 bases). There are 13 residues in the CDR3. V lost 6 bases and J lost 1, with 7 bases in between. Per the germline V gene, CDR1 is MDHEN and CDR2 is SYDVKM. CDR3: CASRDFSYNEQFF. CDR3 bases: TGTGCCAGCAGGGACTTTTCCTACAATGAGCAGTTCTTC.

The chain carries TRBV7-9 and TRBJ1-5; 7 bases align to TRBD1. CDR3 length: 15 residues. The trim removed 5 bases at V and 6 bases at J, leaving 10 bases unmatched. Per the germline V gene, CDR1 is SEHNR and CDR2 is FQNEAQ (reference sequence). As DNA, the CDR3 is TGTGCCAGCAGCCTTTCCACAGGGGCGCGTCAGCCCCAGCATTTT. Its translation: CASSLSTGARQPQHF.